The rows below give T cell receptor beta chains drawn from one sample of a study of sequential checkpoint blockade in melanoma. Some clones are missing from TCRdb's copy, which holds only in-frame ones; the method was immunoSEQ multiplex PCR. Here the sample spans some 8,800 clones, under 25% being singletons. The input for sequencing was tumor tissue (inferred from file names), taken from a patient given nivolumab and ipilimumab in sequence. The source of these receptors is a human donor with melanoma. Both conserved end residues are part of each CDR3. Each record gives: V gene, clone size, J gene, D gene, CDR3 protein, CDR3 DNA. The D gene is left open where the match is weak. Some rows have no size entry. The others give once, few or many, or a class for an expanded clone.

TRBV6-8	few	TRBJ1-1	-	CASRNLAGAAEAFF	TGTGCCAGCAGGAACCTAGCAGGGGCGGCTGAAGCTTTCTTT
TRBV29-1	-	TRBJ2-1	-	CSVEFWQSNEQFF	TGCAGCGTTGAATTCTGGCAGTCCAATGAGCAGTTCTTC
TRBV6-8	few	TRBJ2-7	TRBD1	CASSPFRDRVAYEQYF	TGTGCCAGCAGTCCCTTCCGGGACAGGGTTGCCTACGAGCAGTACTTC
TRBV23-1	-	TRBJ1-2	-	CASSPGRTGYGYTF	TGCGCCAGCAGTCCTGGACGGACTGGTTATGGCTACACCTTC
TRBV18	-	TRBJ1-1	-	CASSLSRTNTEAFF	TGTGCCAGCTCACTAAGCAGGACTAACACTGAAGCTTTCTTT
TRBV9	few	TRBJ1-5	TRBD1	CASNKGGSNQPQHF	TGTGCCAGCAACAAAGGGGGCTCTAATCAGCCCCAGCATTTT
TRBV5-1	-	TRBJ1-1	-	CASSEGEWKTNTEAFF	TGCGCCAGCAGTGAGGGTGAGTGGAAGACGAACACTGAAGCTTTCTTT
TRBV29-1	-	TRBJ1-2	TRBD1	CSVEGGTGGYGYTF	TGCAGCGTTGAAGGCGGGACAGGGGGCTATGGCTACACCTTC
TRBV6-8	-	TRBJ1-2	-	CATTKSVYGYGYTF	TGTGCCACCACAAAATCCGTATACGGCTATGGCTACACCTTC
TRBV5-1	-	TRBJ1-5	-	CASSPEAGAADQPQHF	TGCGCCAGCAGCCCCGAGGCAGGGGCCGCGGATCAGCCCCAGCATTTT
TRBV6-8	few	TRBJ2-3	-	CASSFNQEADTQYF	TGTGCCAGCAGTTTCAACCAGGAGGCAGATACGCAGTATTTT
TRBV6-8	few	TRBJ1-5	-	CASSGQPNQPQHF	TGTGCCAGCAGCGGACAGCCTAATCAGCCCCAGCATTTT
TRBV28	-	TRBJ1-5	TRBD1	CASSLVTGGLRGQPQHF	TGTGCCAGCAGTTTAGTGACAGGGGGCCTTCGAGGTCAGCCCCAGCATTTT
TRBV28	-	TRBJ1-5	-	CASSPIGRAYSNQPQHF	TGTGCCAGCAGTCCGATCGGCAGGGCGTATAGCAATCAGCCCCAGCATTTT
TRBV11-3	-	TRBJ2-3	-	CASSIGLATTDTQYF	TGTGCCAGCAGCATTGGACTTGCCACCACAGATACGCAGTATTTT
TRBV7-8	few	TRBJ2-3	TRBD2	CASSSAGSGEGYF	TGTGCCAGCAGCTCCGCGGGTAGCGGGGAGGGGTATTTT
TRBV28	few	TRBJ1-1	-	CASNLTPKGTEAFF	TGTGCCAGCAATTTGACACCCAAAGGTACTGAAGCTTTCTTT
TRBV2	-	TRBJ2-2	TRBD1	CATGTGYYTGELFF	TGTGCGACAGGGACGGGCTATTACACCGGGGAGCTGTTTTTT
TRBV11-3	-	TRBJ1-2	-	CASSLWFGDNYGYTF	TGTGCCAGCAGCTTATGGTTCGGGGATAACTATGGCTACACCTTC
TRBV11-3	-	TRBJ1-2	TRBD1	CASSTVGQGTNYGYTF	TGTGCCAGCAGCACGGTCGGACAGGGAACTAACTATGGCTACACCTTC
TRBV9	many	TRBJ2-1	-	CASSRDGYNEQFF	TGTGCCAGCAGCCGGGACGGCTACAATGAGCAGTTCTTC